This T cell receptor beta chain was sequenced in a study of post-analysis software for immune sequencing data. Study conclusions and caveats: A few TRBV segments (TRBV5-6, TRBV5-1 and TRBV20-1 among them) occurred more frequently in patients than in controls. Strong co-clustering by F measure linked samples that shared a preparation batch.

CDR3 length equals 14 residues. Germline V gives CDR1 SGHTA, CDR2 FQGNSA. Trimming took off 5 bases at V and 9 bases at J, with 17 bases between the two ends. This clonotype has more than one count but fewer than ten. The antigen is unknown. Unique molecular identifiers were built into the TCR beta cDNA libraries. TCRdb reanalysed the PCR reads using MiXCR and keeps one entry per CDR3 protein. In the table there are approximately 730,000 distinct CDR3 sequences, 30% of which are singletons. The receptor was derived from a girl aged 5 to 17 with multiple sclerosis. The specimen sequenced was blood. V gene TRBV7-2 combines with J gene TRBJ2-1; D is perhaps TRBD1 or TRBD2 (6 bases each). The DNA for the CDR3 is TGTGCCAGCAGCCCAATGCTAGGGGGAGGTGAGCAGTTCTTC. Translated, it gives CASSPMLGGGEQFF.